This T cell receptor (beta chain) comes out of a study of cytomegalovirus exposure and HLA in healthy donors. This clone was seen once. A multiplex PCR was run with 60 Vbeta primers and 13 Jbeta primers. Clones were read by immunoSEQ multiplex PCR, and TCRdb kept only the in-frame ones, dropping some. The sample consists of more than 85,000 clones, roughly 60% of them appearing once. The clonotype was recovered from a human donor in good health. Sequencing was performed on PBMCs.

As DNA, the CDR3 is TGCAGCGGACGGGGACAGCTGAACACTGAAGCTTTCTTT. Its protein product is CSGRGQLNTEAFF. V gene TRBV29-1 combines with J gene TRBJ1-1; 7 bases agree with TRBD1. Germline V gene sequence: CDR1 SQVTM, CDR2 ANQGSEA. Losses at the gene ends were 7 bases for V and 0 bases for J; bases not matched to a gene: 5. The CDR3 sequence is 13 residues long.